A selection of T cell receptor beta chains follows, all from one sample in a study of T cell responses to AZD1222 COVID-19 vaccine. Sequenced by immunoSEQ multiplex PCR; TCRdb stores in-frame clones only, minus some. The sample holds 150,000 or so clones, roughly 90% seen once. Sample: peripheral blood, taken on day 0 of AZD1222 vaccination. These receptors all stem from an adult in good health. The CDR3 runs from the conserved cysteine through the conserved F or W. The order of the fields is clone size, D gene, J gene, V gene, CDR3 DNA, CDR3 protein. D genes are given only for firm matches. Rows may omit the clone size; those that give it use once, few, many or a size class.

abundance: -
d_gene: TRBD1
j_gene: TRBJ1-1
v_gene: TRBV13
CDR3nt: TGTGCCAGCAGCTTAGGGCGGACAGGGGGCCGGAACACTGAAGCTTTCTTT
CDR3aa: CASSLGRTGGRNTEAFF

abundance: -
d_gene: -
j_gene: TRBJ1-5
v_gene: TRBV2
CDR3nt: TGTGCCAGCAGGGGGACGGAGAAGGGCAATCAGCCCCAGCATTTT
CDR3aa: CASRGTEKGNQPQHF

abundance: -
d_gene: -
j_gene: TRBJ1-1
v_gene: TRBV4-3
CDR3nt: TGCGCCAGCAGCCGGGAACGGGGCACTGAAGCTTTCTTT
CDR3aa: CASSRERGTEAFF

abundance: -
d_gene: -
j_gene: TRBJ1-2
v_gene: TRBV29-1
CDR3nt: TGCAGCGTTGATCCGGTCCAGGGTGGCGGCTACACCTTC
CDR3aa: CSVDPVQGGGYTF

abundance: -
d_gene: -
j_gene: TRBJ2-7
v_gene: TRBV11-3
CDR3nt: TGTGCCAGCAGCTTAGAAGGGGCCAAGGCCCTGGAGCAGTACTTC
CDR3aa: CASSLEGAKALEQYF

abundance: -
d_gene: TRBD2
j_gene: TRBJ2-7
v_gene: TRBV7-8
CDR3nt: TGTGCCAGCAGCTTAGTGGAACTAGCGGGAGGCCCCGAGCAGTACTTC
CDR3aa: CASSLVELAGGPEQYF

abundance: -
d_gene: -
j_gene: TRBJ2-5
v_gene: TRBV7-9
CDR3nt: TGTGCCAGCAGCTTTGGCGGAGGGGGGCAAGAGACCCAGTACTTC
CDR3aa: CASSFGGGGQETQYF

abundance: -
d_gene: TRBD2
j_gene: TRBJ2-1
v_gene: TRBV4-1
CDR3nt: TGCGCCAGCAGCCACCCTGGGGGGCTAGCGGGAGAAGGAACCTACAATGAGCAGTTCTTC
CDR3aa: CASSHPGGLAGEGTYNEQFF

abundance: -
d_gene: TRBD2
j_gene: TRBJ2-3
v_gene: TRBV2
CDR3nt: TGTGCCAGCAGTTCGTCAGCGGGGGTACGCACAGATACGCAGTATTTT
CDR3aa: CASSSSAGVRTDTQYF

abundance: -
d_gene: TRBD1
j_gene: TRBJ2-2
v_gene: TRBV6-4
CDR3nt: TGTGCCAGCAGTGAATGGACAGGCGGGGAGCTGTTTTTT
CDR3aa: CASSEWTGGELFF

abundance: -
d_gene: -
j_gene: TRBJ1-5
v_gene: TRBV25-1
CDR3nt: TGTGCCAGCAGTGAAAACCCAAGCAATCAGCCCCAGCATTTT
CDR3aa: CASSENPSNQPQHF

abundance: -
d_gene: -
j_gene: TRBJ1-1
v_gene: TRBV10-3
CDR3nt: TGTGCCATCAGTGAAAATGGGATAAACACTGAAGCTTTCTTT
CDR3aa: CAISENGINTEAFF

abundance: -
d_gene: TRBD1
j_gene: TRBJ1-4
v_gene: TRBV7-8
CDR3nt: TGTGCCAGCAGCCCACAGGGGGCTAATGAAAAACTGTTTTTT
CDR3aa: CASSPQGANEKLFF

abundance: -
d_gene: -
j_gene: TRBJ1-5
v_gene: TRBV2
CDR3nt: TGTGCCAGCAGGGAGGCCCACGCGGGACAGCCCCAGCATTTT
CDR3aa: CASREAHAGQPQHF

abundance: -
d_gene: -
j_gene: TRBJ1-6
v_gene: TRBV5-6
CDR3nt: TGTGCCAGCAGCTTCGACACGGGGGGTAATTCACCCCTCCACTTT
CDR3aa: CASSFDTGGNSPLHF

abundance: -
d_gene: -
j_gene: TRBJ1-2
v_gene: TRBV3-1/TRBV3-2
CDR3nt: TGTGCCAGCAGCCAGACAGTTTATGGCTACACCTTC
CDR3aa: CASSQTVYGYTF

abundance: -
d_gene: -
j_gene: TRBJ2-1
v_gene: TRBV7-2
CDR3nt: TGTGCCAGCAGCCTTAACAGGAGGTATGAGCAGTTCTTC
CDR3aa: CASSLNRRYEQFF

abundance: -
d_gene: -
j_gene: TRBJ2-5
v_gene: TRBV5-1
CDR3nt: TGCGCCAGCAGCCCCGACCGGGCGGTCGGGACCCAGTACTTC
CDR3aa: CASSPDRAVGTQYF

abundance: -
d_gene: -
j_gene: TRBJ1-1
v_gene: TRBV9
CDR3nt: TGTGCCAGCAGCCCCCAGGTCGCCCCAGGGGCCAGGGCTGAAGCTTTCTTT
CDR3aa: CASSPQVAPGARAEAFF

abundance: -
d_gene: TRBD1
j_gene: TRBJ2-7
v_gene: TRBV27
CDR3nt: TGTGCCAGCAGTTTGGCAGGGGGCTACGAGCAGTACTTC
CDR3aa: CASSLAGGYEQYF

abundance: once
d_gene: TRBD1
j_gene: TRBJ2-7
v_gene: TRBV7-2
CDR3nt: TGTGCCAGCAGCCTTACCGGGACAGGAATCTCCTACGAGCAGTACTTC
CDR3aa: CASSLTGTGISYEQYF

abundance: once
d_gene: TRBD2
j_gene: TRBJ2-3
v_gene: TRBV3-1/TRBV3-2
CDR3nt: TGTGCCAGCAGCCTCCAAGGGATATTAGCGGGGATCCGCGGAGATACGCAGTATTTT
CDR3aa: CASSLQGILAGIRGDTQYF

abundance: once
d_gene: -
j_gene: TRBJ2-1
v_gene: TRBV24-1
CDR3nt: TGTGCCACCAGTGATGGCCCCGCCGGAGCTCTCAATGAGCAGTTCTTC
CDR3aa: CATSDGPAGALNEQFF

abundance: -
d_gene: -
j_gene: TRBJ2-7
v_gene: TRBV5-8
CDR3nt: TGTGCCAGCAGCTTGGCGTCGGGCAGGGCCTACGAGCAGTACTTC
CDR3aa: CASSLASGRAYEQYF

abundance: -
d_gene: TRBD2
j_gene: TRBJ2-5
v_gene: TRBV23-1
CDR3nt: TGCGCCAGCAGTCCCCCCCGTCTAGCGGGACTAATAGGGGAGACCCAGTACTTC
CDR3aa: CASSPPRLAGLIGETQYF

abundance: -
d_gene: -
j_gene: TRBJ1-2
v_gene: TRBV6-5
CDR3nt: TGTGCCAGCAGTTACGGACCCCACTATGGCTACACCTTC
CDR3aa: CASSYGPHYGYTF

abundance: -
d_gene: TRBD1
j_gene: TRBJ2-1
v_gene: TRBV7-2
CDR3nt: TGTGCCAGCAGCACGGGACAGGGAAATGAGCAGTTCTTC
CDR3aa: CASSTGQGNEQFF

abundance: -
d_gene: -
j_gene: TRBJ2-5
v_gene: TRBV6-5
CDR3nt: TGTGCCAGCAGTCCTCGGACTACTCAAGAGACCCAGTACTTC
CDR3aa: CASSPRTTQETQYF

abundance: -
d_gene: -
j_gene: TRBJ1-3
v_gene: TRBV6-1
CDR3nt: TGTGCCAGCAGTGAATTATATTGGAGTGCTAATGGAAACACCATATATTTT
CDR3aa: CASSELYWSANGNTIYF

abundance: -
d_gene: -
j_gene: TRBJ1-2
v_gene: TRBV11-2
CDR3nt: TGTGCCAGCAGCTTATCGGACCGGAATAACTATGGCTACACCTTC
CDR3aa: CASSLSDRNNYGYTF

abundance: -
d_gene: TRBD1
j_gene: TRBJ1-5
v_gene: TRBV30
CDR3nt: TGTGCCTGGAGTTTTAGGACAGGGTTTGATCAGCCCCAGCATTTT
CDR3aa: CAWSFRTGFDQPQHF

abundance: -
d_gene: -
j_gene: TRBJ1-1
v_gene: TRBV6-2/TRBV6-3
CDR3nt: TGTGCCAGCAGTTACCCGACGTCCTCCTTGAACACTGAAGCTTTCTTT
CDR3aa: CASSYPTSSLNTEAFF

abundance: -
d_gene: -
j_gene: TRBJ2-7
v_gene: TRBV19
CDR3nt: TGTGCCAGTAGTATCGGGAAGGGAAACTCCTACGAGCAGTACTTC
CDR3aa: CASSIGKGNSYEQYF